The source of this T cell receptor beta chain is a study of cytomegalovirus exposure and HLA in healthy donors. Vbeta (60) and Jbeta (13) primers were used in the PCR. The repertoire was sequenced with immunoSEQ multiplex PCR; TCRdb's copy has only in-frame clones and lacks some. The table includes about 110,000 clones, about two thirds detected once. Comments on this clone: Antigen: not known.

The study's findings and limits: Looking again later, the authors saw that most CMV-associated TCR beta chains seemed HLA-restricted.

This TCR derives from a female donor in good health and CMV-seronegative. Material: PBMCs.

The CDR3 reads CAGGKGRGTSGRSHEQYF. CDR3 DNA sequence: TGTGCCGGGGGAAAGGGGCGGGGGACTAGCGGGAGATCCCACGAGCAGTACTTC. V gene TRBV27 combines with J gene TRBJ2-7, with TRBD2 matching 14 bases. Looked up from germline, CDR1 is MNHEY and CDR2 is SMNVEV (reference sequence). There are 18 residues in the CDR3. Trimming at V came to 11 bases and at J to 5 bases, leaving 20 bases not matched to a gene.